Each of the 27 T cell receptor beta chains below was sequenced from the same sample in a study of blood T cells in healthy people across ages. The use of a sample-barcoded 5' primer and a J-beta primer mix characterized a second PCR of about 6 to 11 cycles. Using its own MiXCR run on the 5' RACE reads, TCRdb lists one record per CDR3 protein. The sample has about 1 million distinct CDR3 sequences; 40% to 55% are singletons. The sequenced sample consisted of blood. The receptor set was obtained from a woman aged 60-75 years in good health.

This rearrangement joins TRBV28 to TRBJ2-6; the match to TRBD1 covers 10 bases. V was clipped by 4 bases and J by 2 bases; unmatched bases: 2. Per germline, CDR1 MDHEN and CDR2 SYDVKM. This CDR3 contains 16 residues. CDR3 DNA sequence: TGTGCCAGCAGTTGGGACAGGGGAGCTGGGGCCAACGTCCTGACTTTC. Residues: CASSWDRGAGANVLTF.

This clonotype appeared many times. The chain recombines TRBV6-2 or TRBV6-3 with TRBJ2-3, with 8 positions matching TRBD2. The CDR3 is 13 amino acids. The ends lost 5 bases at V and 8 bases at J; junction bases unmatched: 6. The germline CDR1 and CDR2 sequences are MNHEY and SVGEGT. CDR3 in DNA: TGTGCCAGCAGTCCCGGGACTAGGGGTACGCAGTATTTT. This sequence encodes CASSPGTRGTQYF.

This chain connects TRBV3-1 to TRBJ1-5; D unclear. Germline-derived CDR1 and CDR2 are LGHDT and YNNKEL (reference sequence). V gave up 4 bases and J gave up 6 bases, with 13 bases separating them. The CDR3 sequence is 14 residues long. Here the CDR3 DNA reads TGTGCCAGCAGCCCAAGCGGGGATCTTCAGCCCCAGCATTTT. Translating gives CASSPSGDLQPQHF.

The gene calls are TRBV27 and TRBJ2-5, with 8 bases that match TRBD1. The CDR3 consists of 15 residues. The junction had 13 bases not matched to a gene; V was cut back by 5 bases and J by 8 bases. From germline, CDR1 is MNHEY and CDR2 SMNVEV (reference sequence). CDR3 residues: CASSIKPTGVGTQYF. As DNA, the CDR3 is TGTGCCAGCAGTATAAAACCGACAGGGGTAGGAACCCAGTACTTC.

This chain connects TRBV20-1 to TRBJ2-1; D remains unclear. The DNA matches TRBJ2-7 better at its end, which makes the J call doubtful. Germline CDR1 is DFQATT and CDR2 is SNEGSKA (reference sequence). The CDR3 is 14 amino acids. The DNA of the CDR3 is TGCAGTGCGAGAAGCCCGACCTCCTACAATGAGCAGTACTTC. As protein: CSARSPTSYNEQYF.

This clonotype was observed many times. The chain is built from TRBV28 and TRBJ1-2; D is unresolved. Germline V gene lookup returns CDR1 MDHEN and CDR2 SYDVKM. The length of the CDR3 is 12 residues. Trimming took off 4 bases at V and 4 bases at J, with 7 bases between the two ends. Written as DNA, the CDR3 is TGTGCCAGCAGTTCGGGTGTCTATGGCTACACCTTC. Protein: CASSSGVYGYTF.

The gene calls are TRBV6-1 and TRBJ2-1; TRBD1 matches at 9 bases. The V segment lost 7 bases and the J segment 3 bases; nucleotides outside the gene matches: 4. The CDR3 length is 14 residues. Germline V gene sequence: CDR1 MNHNS, CDR2 SASEGT. Here the CDR3 reads CASKGDRVYNEQFF. The CDR3 DNA follows: TGTGCCAGCAAAGGGGACAGGGTCTACAATGAGCAGTTCTTC.

The CDR3, as DNA: TGTGCCAGCAGCCAAGATGCGGCGGGAGGCCGCTCCTACGGGCAGTACTTC. Amino acid sequence: CASSQDAAGGRSYGQYF. The gene calls are TRBV3-1 and TRBJ2-4, with 8 nucleotides matching TRBD2. Trimming at V came to 0 bases and at J to 13 bases, leaving 17 bases not matched to a gene. This CDR3 has 17 amino acids. Germline lookup yields CDR1 LGHDT and CDR2 YNNKEL (reference sequence).

In regard to this clonotype: One end of the junction is discordant with germline, which a read error may explain. The chain couples TRBV28 to TRBJ2-5, with 7 bases that match TRBD2. Germline CDR1 MDHEN, CDR2 SYDVKM. This CDR3 has 15 amino acids. CDR3 loop: CASSLPGGNQGTQYF. CDR3 DNA sequence: TGTGCCAGCAGCCTACCGGGGGGTAACCAAGGGACCCAGTACTTC.

This sequence joins TRBV20-1 and TRBJ2-7; 10 nucleotides agree with TRBD1. V lost 6 bases to trimming and J lost 6 bases; unmatched junction nucleotides: 11. This CDR3 comprises 14 residues. Per the germline V gene, CDR1 is DFQATT and CDR2 is SNEGSKA (reference sequence). The CDR3 sequence is CSALDGTGDREQYF. As DNA, the CDR3 is TGCAGTGCCCTAGATGGGACAGGGGATCGCGAGCAGTACTTC.

The chain uses TRBV29-1 and TRBJ2-7, with 7 bases aligning to TRBD1. CDR1 and CDR2 (germline): SQVTM, ANQGSEA. This CDR3 contains 16 residues. The V gene end was trimmed by 1 base and the J gene end by 0 bases; junction bases not matched to a gene: 9. DNA of the CDR3: TGCAGCGTTGAAGTGAGAGGACAGGAACCCTCCTACGAGCAGTACTTC. It is translated as CSVEVRGQEPSYEQYF.

On this clonotype: At one end, the junction sequence differs from germline, possibly due to a read error. V and J are TRBV29-1 and TRBJ2-1; 7 bases line up with TRBD1. The J call may be incorrect, as the DNA end agrees better with TRBJ2-7. Per the germline V gene, CDR1 is SQVTM and CDR2 is ANQGSEA. The length of the CDR3 is 16 residues. The CDR3: CSVELSITGASYGQYF. In nucleotides, the CDR3 is TGCAGCGTTGAATTGTCGATAACAGGGGCCTCCTACGGGCAGTACTTC.

The chain links TRBV5-1 to TRBJ2-3; 10 nucleotides line up with TRBD2. The V segment lost 1 base and the J segment 6 bases; nucleotides outside the gene matches: 14. The CDR3 spans 18 residues. Germline loops: CDR1 SGHRS, CDR2 YFSETQ. The CDR3 DNA sequence: TGCGCCAGCAGCTTGAGGGCTAGCGGGAGCCCAATCCCGGATACGCAGTATTTT. This translates into CASSLRASGSPIPDTQYF. The full variable domain, rest sourced from reference TRBV5-1 and TRBJ2-3, is KAGVTQTPRYLIKTRGQQVTLSCSPISGHRSVSWYQQTPGQGLQFLFEYFSETQRNKGNFPGRFSGRQFSNSRSEMNVSTLELGDSALYLCASSLRASGSPIPDTQYFGPGTRLTVL.

J is TRBJ1-2 and V is TRBV10-3, with D unclear. The germline V gene encodes CDR1 ENHRY and CDR2 SYGVKD. The CDR3 extends over 16 amino acids. The V and J ends lost 3 bases and 6 bases respectively, with 20 bases between them. The CDR3 region has the DNA TGTGCCATCAGTGATTCTCCATTCTCGGGTGGGGATGGCTACACCTTC. Translated, it gives CAISDSPFSGGDGYTF.

The chain carries TRBV11-2 and TRBJ2-1; a possible D gene is TRBD1 (5 bases). Trimming stripped 6 bases from V and 3 bases from J, with 15 bases between. The CDR3 is 15 residues long. The V gene's germline CDR1 is SGHAT and CDR2 FQNNGV. CDR3 bases: TGTGCCAGCAGGCTTAGGTCTCAGGGCTACAATGAGCAGTTCTTC. Its translation is CASRLRSQGYNEQFF.

This clonotype was observed a handful of times. This chain uses TRBV20-1 with TRBJ2-5; 7 nucleotides agree with TRBD2. The CDR3 has 17 amino acids. The germline gives CDR1 DFQATT, CDR2 SNEGSKA (reference sequence). V was pared by 4 bases and J by 5 bases, with 19 bases of the junction left unmatched. CDR3 coding DNA: TGCAGTGCTACTGCCGGGACTGGGCACATGGGGGGGGAGACCCAGTACTTC. Residues: CSATAGTGHMGGETQYF.

The table lists this clonotype with a few counts. The chain couples TRBV4-2 to TRBJ2-4; 9 bases line up with TRBD2. The CDR3 spans 15 residues. Germline loops: CDR1 LGHNA, CDR2 YNFKEQ. V was pared by 1 base and J by 7 bases, with 5 bases of the junction left unmatched. CDR3 region: CASSQAGTSTNIQYF. The CDR3 region has the DNA TGTGCCAGCAGCCAAGCCGGGACTAGCACGAACATTCAGTACTTC.

About this clonotype itself: A much larger clone lies a single base off, so this may be a read error. The V and J genes are TRBV9 and TRBJ1-2; the D gene is possibly TRBD1 (5 bases). This CDR3 is built from 15 residues. V dropped 4 bases and J dropped 0 bases, with 13 bases sitting between them. CDR1 is SGDLS, CDR2 YYNGEE, per germline. This chain's CDR3 is CASSLRTSTNYGYTF. CDR3 coding DNA: TGTGCCAGCAGCCTGAGGACATCAACTAACTATGGCTACACCTTC.

This clonotype was detected a few times. This chain links TRBV6-5 with TRBJ2-7, with TRBD1 as a possible D gene (5 bases). CDR1 and CDR2 (germline): MNHEY, SVGAGI. V shed 7 bases and J shed 4 bases, with 17 bases lying between them. The CDR3 runs to 14 residues. The chain's CDR3 is CASNSLRERYEQYF. In nucleotides, the CDR3 is TGTGCCAGCAACTCTCTCAGGGAAAGGTACGAGCAGTACTTC.

This sequence joins TRBV5-1 and TRBJ2-7; weak D call: TRBD2 (5 bases). Trimming left V 3 bases short and J 0 bases short, with 10 bases between. Germline CDR1 SGHRS, CDR2 YFSETQ. CDR3 length equals 14 residues. The CDR3 spells CASSYLATSYEQYF. DNA for the CDR3: TGCGCCAGCAGCTACCTAGCAACCTCCTACGAGCAGTACTTC.

The V gene is TRBV20-1, the J gene TRBJ2-5, with D uncertain. Germline V CDR1 and CDR2: DFQATT, SNEGSKA (reference sequence). CDR3 size: 15 residues. V shed 3 bases and J shed 0 bases, with 14 bases lying between them. For the CDR3, the DNA is TGCAGTGCTAGTGCCTTAAAATTGTACCAAGAGACCCAGTACTTC. Translating gives CSASALKLYQETQYF.

The chain recombines TRBV6-6 with TRBJ1-3; D remains unclear. Germline V gene lookup returns CDR1 MNHNY and CDR2 SVGAGI (reference sequence). The V gene lost 2 bases and the J gene lost 3 bases, with 11 bases spanning the gap. There are 15 residues in the CDR3. In DNA, the CDR3 is TGTGCCAGCAGTTACGCGGAGGATGGTGGAAACACCATATATTTT. Translation gives CASSYAEDGGNTIYF.

The chain employs TRBV6-1 and TRBJ2-7; TRBD2 aligns across 7 bases. The trim removed 6 bases at V and 2 bases at J, leaving 10 bases unmatched. From germline, CDR1 is MNHNS and CDR2 SASEGT. The CDR3 is 15 amino acids. The CDR3 region is CASSAHGLEPYEQYF. CDR3 DNA: TGTGCCAGCAGCGCCCACGGACTAGAACCCTACGAGCAGTACTTC.

The J gene is TRBJ2-1, the V gene TRBV30; D is unclear. The V gene lost 3 bases and the J gene lost 6 bases, with 15 bases spanning the gap. The CDR3 covers 14 residues. Germline CDR1 reads GTSNPN; CDR2 reads SVGIG (reference sequence). The CDR3 is CAWSRLGMFNEQFF. The CDR3 DNA sequence: TGTGCCTGGAGCCGTCTGGGGATGTTCAATGAGCAGTTCTTC.

The chain joins TRBV5-1 to TRBJ2-5; a weak D match, TRBD2 (6 bases). Looked up from germline, CDR1 is SGHRS and CDR2 is YFSETQ. Deletions cut 6 bases from V and 4 bases from J, with 28 bases between. CDR3 size: 18 residues. The DNA of the CDR3 is TGCGCCAGCAAATGGTACCGCCCGGGACTCAATTCCGGAGAGACCCAGTACTTC. Its translation is CASKWYRPGLNSGETQYF.

V is TRBV5-1 and J is TRBJ1-1, with 7 positions matching TRBD1. The CDR3 loop spans 15 amino acids. Germline CDR1 reads SGHRS; CDR2 reads YFSETQ. Trimming at V came to 4 bases and at J to 6 bases, leaving 12 bases not matched to a gene. DNA of the CDR3: TGCGCCAGCAGCGTAGGACAGGTTTTGGACCCTGAAGCTTTCTTT. Translating gives CASSVGQVLDPEAFF. The full variable domain, completed using reference TRBV5-1 and TRBJ1-1, is KAGVTQTPRYLIKTRGQQVTLSCSPISGHRSVSWYQQTPGQGLQFLFEYFSETQRNKGNFPGRFSGRQFSNSRSEMNVSTLELGDSALYLCASSVGQVLDPEAFFGQGTRLTVV.

The chain joins TRBV24-1 to TRBJ2-1; 13 bases are shared with TRBD2. CDR1 is KGHDR and CDR2 is SFDVKD in the germline V gene. Unmatched junction bases numbered 6, after V lost 6 bases and J lost 8 bases. CDR3 length: 15 amino acids. Here the CDR3 reads CATSSGTSGIDEQFF. The CDR3 region has the DNA TGTGCCACCAGTTCCGGGACTAGCGGGATAGATGAGCAGTTCTTC.